This T cell receptor (beta chain) comes out of a study of spatial heterogeneity in lung cancer. V was cut by 7 bases and J by 5 bases, with 11 bases left in between. The CDR3 consists of 12 residues. Germline-derived CDR1 and CDR2 are LNHDA and SQIVND (reference sequence). MiXCR was run by TCRdb on the 5' RACE reads, yielding one entry per CDR3 protein. The sample holds about 33,000 distinct CDR3 sequences, 8.5% to 12% seen once. This clonotype was counted many times. The sample's time point: blood at routine non-recurrence follow-up after resection. Tumor, nontumor lung or frozen PBMC supplied whole RNA, sequenced without sorting.

The sample consisted of PBMCs, taken at follow-up. The receptor was isolated from a female donor with early-stage non-small cell lung cancer. V gene TRBV19 combines with J gene TRBJ1-1, with D uncertain. Written as DNA, the CDR3 is TGTGCCAGTAAACAGACCCATACTGAAGCTTTCTTT. Translation: CASKQTHTEAFF.